This TCR beta chain was profiled in a study of blood T cell repertoires in COVID-19. Whole-study context: The origin of the acute and convalescent COVID-19 samples was the United States, Italy and Spain. The analysed material was cDNA or gDNA that came from T cells, B-cell-depleted T cells, or PBMCs.

The CDR3 is 13 residues long. Deletions cut 7 bases from V and 2 bases from J, with 8 bases between. Germline V CDR1 and CDR2: LNHDA, SQIVND (reference sequence). Libraries were prepared by immunoSEQ multiplex PCR; TCRdb keeps only in-frame clonotypes and omits some of them. Counted here are over 55,000 clones, around four fifths occurring once; the ten biggest clones make up about 40%. The chain combines TRBV19 with TRBJ2-2; D gene uncertain. Sequencing input: peripheral blood. The TCR originated in a human donor in a cohort sampled during active COVID-19. The CDR3 coding sequence is TGTGCCAGTATATCCCCCAACACCGGGGAGCTGTTTTTT. Its translation: CASISPNTGELFF. Complete variable domain (other parts from reference TRBV19 and TRBJ2-2): DGGITQSPKYLFRKEGQNVTLSCEQNLNHDAMYWYRQDPGQGLRLIYYSQIVNDFQKGDIAEGYSVSREKKESFPLTVTSAQKNPTAFYLCASISPNTGELFFGEGSRLTVL.